The 2 T cell receptor beta chains listed next were all sequenced from one sample in a study of T cell repertoires in cytomegalovirus infection. These receptors lack a known antigen. TCRdb ran MiXCR on the reads and lists one entry per CDR3 protein. This sample has around 300,000 distinct CDR3 sequences, with around 20% found just once. The starting material was cultured PBMCs, obtained from culture after CMV antigen stimulation. These receptors were collected from a human donor in good health (CMV status not recorded). Some clones in this sample may be carry-over from other donors' samples.

This clonotype was seen only a few times. The genes are TRBV19 and TRBJ1-1, with 8 bases matching TRBD1. The CDR3 loop spans 15 amino acids. J was trimmed by 5 bases and V by 4 bases; bases with no gene match: 9. Germline CDR1 and CDR2: LNHDA and SQIVND (reference sequence). The CDR3 DNA reads as TGTGCCAGTAGTACCGGACAGGGAGGAAGAACTGAAGCTTTCTTT. Protein: CASSTGQGGRTEAFF.

The genes are TRBV27 and TRBJ2-7, with D possibly TRBD2 on 5 matching bases. With 4 bases removed from V and 0 bases from J, the gap between germline ends came to 10 bases. Germline V gene lookup returns CDR1 MNHEY and CDR2 SMNVEV (reference sequence). CDR3 length equals 14 residues. The CDR3 sequence: CASSSGGSSYEQYF. As DNA, the CDR3 is TGTGCCAGCAGTTCCGGTGGGAGCTCCTACGAGCAGTACTTC.